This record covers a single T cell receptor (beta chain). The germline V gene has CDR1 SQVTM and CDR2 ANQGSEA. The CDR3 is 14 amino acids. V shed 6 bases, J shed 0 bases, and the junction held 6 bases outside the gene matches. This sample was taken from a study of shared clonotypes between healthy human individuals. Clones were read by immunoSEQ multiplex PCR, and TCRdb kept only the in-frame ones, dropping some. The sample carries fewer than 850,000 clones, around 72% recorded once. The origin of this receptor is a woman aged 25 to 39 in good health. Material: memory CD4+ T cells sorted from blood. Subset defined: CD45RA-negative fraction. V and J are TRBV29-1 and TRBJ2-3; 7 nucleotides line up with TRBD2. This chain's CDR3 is CSVKRRGSTDTQYF. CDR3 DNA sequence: TGCAGCGTGAAGCGGCGGGGGAGCACAGATACGCAGTATTTT.